A selection of T cell receptor beta chains follows, all from one sample in a study of PD-1 and CTLA-4 blockade in melanoma. Assay: immunoSEQ multiplex PCR; the TCRdb copy retains only in-frame clones and omits some. The sample carries 15,000 to 20,000 clones, 65% to 85% recorded once. The specimen was CD8+ T cells from peripheral blood, collected before anti-PD-1 treatment. The receptors shown here come from a human donor with melanoma. CDR3s leave out the opening cysteine and the closing phenylalanine or tryptophan. Fields, in order: J gene, V gene, CDR3 protein.

TRBJ2-7,TRBV11-3,ASSRIWGDEQY
TRBJ2-2,TRBV11-2,ASSLDYRLAEHANTGELF
TRBJ2-3,TRBV27,ASSLWDGGTDTQY
TRBJ2-7,TRBV7-7,ASSLSVGGEQY
TRBJ2-1,TRBV5-5,ASSLGKYNEQF
TRBJ2-1,TRBV11-2,ASSPSPRIYNEQF
TRBJ2-3,TRBV4-1,ASSQDRGLATDTQY
TRBJ2-7,TRBV27,ASSPRGIYEQY
TRBJ2-2,TRBV2,AGQNRGANTGELF
TRBJ2-3,TRBV27,ASSLLQAGGADTQY
TRBJ2-1,TRBV7-2,ASSYTSLAGVEQF
TRBJ1-3,TRBV30,AWSVDLEGYLGNTIY
TRBJ1-2,TRBV4-1,ASSPGQGYYGYT
TRBJ1-3,TRBV24-1,ATPLNAGNLWKHHI
TRBJ2-1,TRBV11-2,ASSLGADSYNEQF
TRBJ1-1,TRBV2,ASSGRNTEAF
TRBJ1-1,TRBV29-1,SASGQQMPNTEAF
TRBJ2-1,TRBV12-5,ASGPLIDRNYNEQF
TRBJ1-1,TRBV5-1,ASSLAQGFMVTEAF
TRBJ2-3,TRBV27,ASSTGVVTQY
TRBJ2-7,TRBV12-3/TRBV12-4,ASSKGPSYEQY
TRBJ1-4,TRBV6-5,ASSYGQGKKLF
TRBJ1-5,TRBV29-1,SVEEDRVAGQPQH
TRBJ2-1,TRBV9,ASSPANEQF
TRBJ2-2,TRBV27,ASSRGLAAGELF
TRBJ2-7,TRBV27,ASSLTGSYEQY
TRBJ2-7,TRBV7-6,ASSLTTGSSYEQY
TRBJ2-1,TRBV29-1,SVEDLGNEQF
TRBJ1-2,TRBV19,ASSIGREADGYT
TRBJ2-7,TRBV2,ASSVPRGREAYEQY
TRBJ2-1,TRBV15,ATSGRAYNEQF
TRBJ1-5,TRBV2,ASSSRGNTGDHNQPQH
TRBJ2-7,TRBV30,AWMTDRDVNEQY
TRBJ2-3,TRBV27,ASSQTGITDTQY
TRBJ1-2,TRBV3-1/TRBV3-2,ASSKGTGHNYGYT
TRBJ2-2,TRBV3-1/TRBV3-2,ASSPSTARAGELF
TRBJ2-7,TRBV29-1,SAEGTGGAEQY
TRBJ2-2,TRBV5-1,ASSPMNTGELF
TRBJ1-4,TRBV5-1,ASSFRGGDEKLF
TRBJ1-4,TRBV3-1/TRBV3-2,ASSPWTDEKLF